This T cell receptor (beta chain) was found in a study of blood T cell repertoires in COVID-19. TCRdb's copy holds only in-frame clones and misses some; the assay was immunoSEQ multiplex PCR. There are roughly 290,000 clones in the sample; around 90% occur only once, and under 7% lies in the top ten. There are 13 residues in the CDR3. V was shortened by 5 bases and J by 5 bases, with 8 bases between the two germline ends. Germline values: CDR1 SGHRS, CDR2 YFSETQ. The chain couples TRBV5-1 to TRBJ1-6, with D maybe TRBD1 (5 bases). The TCR was taken from a woman aged 30 to 39 with COVID-19, enrolled during active disease. Sequences were obtained from peripheral blood. CDR3 protein: CASRGLNNSPLHF. The CDR3 nucleotides read TGCGCCAGCAGGGGACTGAATAATTCACCCCTCCACTTT.